The 23 T cell receptor beta chains reported below all come from one sample, sequenced in a study of read filtering for tumor transcriptome and immune sequencing. Molecular barcoded adaptors covering alpha/delta and beta/gamma chains were used on roughly 400 ng RNA. One entry per CDR3 protein results from TCRdb running MiXCR on the reads. Of 7,000 to 10,000 distinct CDR3 sequences in the sample, about 16% are singletons; the top ten hold less than 30%. Sequencing used a population of CD138-negative cells sorted from bone marrow. Receptors originate from a donor at least 40 years old with multiple myeloma.

In the case of this clonotype: One base separates it from a far larger clone, so it is likely a read error. The chain carries TRBV12-3 or TRBV12-4 and TRBJ2-1; 7 bases are a match to TRBD1. V lost 7 bases to trimming and J lost 8 bases; unmatched junction nucleotides: 8. The CDR3 extends over 13 amino acids. The CDR3 is CASNPTGPDEQFF. In nucleotides, the CDR3 is TGTGCCAGCAACCCGACAGGGCCTGATGAGCAGTTCTTC.

This clonotype ranks as medium-sized. This sequence joins TRBV7-3 and TRBJ2-1; the D gene could be TRBD1 or TRBD2 (6 bases each). V gave up 1 base and J gave up 15 bases, with 22 bases separating them. CDR1 SGHTA and CDR2 FQGTGA come from the germline V gene. The CDR3 has 15 residues. Here the CDR3 DNA reads TGTGCCAGCAGCTTAAGCGGGACAACAATCAACCGCCTGTTCTTC. The encoded protein is CASSLSGTTINRLFF.

This clonotype was counted at least ten times. The gene calls are TRBV27 and TRBJ2-7; D gene unclear. The germline V and J ends were trimmed by 2 bases and 4 bases, with 6 bases remaining between them. This CDR3 is 12 amino acids long. Germline loops: CDR1 MNHEY, CDR2 SMNVEV (reference sequence). In DNA form, the CDR3 reads TGTGCCAGCAGTTTAGGGGTTTACGAGCAGTACTTC. It encodes CASSLGVYEQYF.

The V gene is TRBV5-1, the J gene TRBJ2-1; TRBD2 aligns across 11 bases. The ends lost 7 bases at V and 5 bases at J; junction bases unmatched: 5. The CDR3 runs to 14 residues. Germline V CDR1 and CDR2: SGHRS, YFSETQ. The CDR3 reads CASRSLAGDNEQFF. The DNA for the CDR3 is TGCGCCAGCCGCTCACTAGCGGGGGACAATGAGCAGTTCTTC.

This clonotype was seen at least ten times. V is TRBV4-3 and J is TRBJ1-1; the D gene is possibly TRBD1 (5 bases). Trimming took off 3 bases at V and 3 bases at J, with 8 bases between the two ends. Germline loops: CDR1 LGHNA, CDR2 YSLEER. The CDR3 totals 13 residues. The CDR3, as DNA: TGCGCCAGCAGCCAGGGGGGTTACACTGAAGCTTTCTTT. Amino acids: CASSQGGYTEAFF.

There are many counts of this clonotype. The J gene is TRBJ2-5, the V gene TRBV25-1; no definite D call. Germline lookup yields CDR1 MGHDK and CDR2 SYGVNS. V lost 5 bases, J lost 1 base, and 14 bases lay in between. This CDR3 is built from 15 residues. This chain's CDR3 is CASSISVVGQETQYF. The CDR3 bases are TGTGCCAGCAGTATAAGTGTGGTTGGCCAAGAGACCCAGTACTTC.

This clonotype came up many times. The rearrangement uses TRBV7-2 and TRBJ1-5; D is unresolved. CDR1 is SGHTA and CDR2 is FQGNSA in the germline V gene. The germline V and J ends were trimmed by 5 bases and 0 bases, with 11 bases remaining between them. This CDR3 region has 15 residues. The CDR3 DNA follows: TGTGCCAGCAGCCCCCGTGGATATAGCAATCAGCCCCAGCATTTT. Amino acid sequence: CASSPRGYSNQPQHF.

This clonotype was found many times. A junction end diverges from the germline sequence, so it may reflect a read error. The V call is TRBV6-2 or TRBV6-3, the J call TRBJ1-1; TRBD1 aligns across 7 bases. This CDR3 region has 12 residues. In germline, CDR1 is MNHEY, CDR2 SVGEGT. CDR3 bases: TGTGCCAGCAGTTTTAAGGACAGGCAGATCCTCTTT. Amino acids: CASSFKDRQILF.

This clonotype was recorded at least ten times. The rearrangement joins TRBV29-1 to TRBJ2-7; TRBD1 might be the D (6 bases). The germline V and J ends were trimmed by 3 bases and 2 bases, with 11 bases remaining between them. Germline CDR1 reads SQVTM; CDR2 reads ANQGSEA. This CDR3 spans 13 amino acids. CDR3 DNA: TGCAGCGTTGAGGGGCAGGGGCCCTACGAGCAGTACTTC. It codes for CSVEGQGPYEQYF.

In this sample, this clonotype turned up many times. This chain joins TRBV11-3 and TRBJ1-6; 7 positions agree with TRBD1. Germline V lookup: CDR1 SGHNT, CDR2 YENEEA. CDR3 length: 17 amino acids. V shed 5 bases and J 7 bases; nucleotides not matched to a gene: 14. The CDR3 bases are TGTGCCAGCAGCGCCTACCTAAGGGGGCTTAGGAATTCACCCCTCCACTTT. This translates into CASSAYLRGLRNSPLHF.

This clonotype is medium-sized within its sample. This rearrangement joins TRBV24-1 to TRBJ2-1; possibly TRBD2 for D (5 bases). The germline CDR1 and CDR2 sequences are KGHDR and SFDVKD. The CDR3 has 13 residues. V dropped 7 bases and J dropped 2 bases, with 8 bases sitting between them. CDR3 DNA sequence: TGTGCCACCAGCTCCGGGGCCTACAATGAGCAGTTCTTC. It encodes CATSSGAYNEQFF.

This clonotype was counted at least ten times. The chain uses TRBV10-3 and TRBJ2-7; 7 nucleotides align to TRBD2. Germline V gene lookup returns CDR1 ENHRY and CDR2 SYGVKD. The CDR3 sequence is 14 residues long. V lost 0 bases and J lost 1; bases outside the gene matches: 0. For the CDR3, the DNA is TGTGCCATCAGTGAGTCGGGGGGGTCCTACGAGCAGTACTTC. Translation: CAISESGGSYEQYF.

This rearrangement joins TRBV20-1 to TRBJ2-7; TRBD2 matches 7 bases. V lost 3 bases to trimming and J lost 5 bases; unmatched junction nucleotides: 16. Germline CDR1 DFQATT, CDR2 SNEGSKA (reference sequence). The CDR3 has 16 amino acids. CDR3 protein: CSASGPRLAGRDEQYF. CDR3 bases: TGCAGTGCTAGCGGTCCCCGACTAGCAGGAAGGGACGAGCAGTACTTC.

The CDR3 sequence: CASSPAQNSYEQYF. DNA of the CDR3: TGTGCCAGCAGCCCCGCTCAAAACTCCTACGAGCAGTACTTC. This rearrangement joins TRBV7-2 to TRBJ2-7; the D is unclear. This CDR3 spans 14 amino acids. V gave up 5 bases and J gave up 0 bases, with 11 bases separating them. The germline V gene has CDR1 SGHTA and CDR2 FQGNSA.

This clonotype is labeled as medium-sized (0.01 to 0.1%). The CDR3 DNA sequence: TGCAGTGCGCGGGACAGGGCCAGTCAGTATCAGCCCCAGCATTTT. Residues: CSARDRASQYQPQHF. This chain uses TRBV20-1 with TRBJ1-5, with TRBD1 identical over 9 bases. CDR3 length: 15 residues. Germline V gene data show CDR1 as DFQATT and CDR2 as SNEGSKA (reference sequence). V was clipped by 6 bases and J by 5 bases; unmatched bases: 11.

This clonotype qualifies as medium-sized. The V gene is TRBV29-1, the J gene TRBJ2-1, with D uncertain. CDR1 and CDR2 (germline): SQVTM, ANQGSEA. This CDR3 is 12 amino acids long. The ends were cut back, 5 bases at V and 5 bases at J, with 10 bases in the middle. The CDR3 protein is CSVMVNNNEQFF. In DNA form, the CDR3 reads TGCAGCGTTATGGTCAACAACAATGAGCAGTTCTTC.

A remark on this clonotype: This may stem from a read error, because a much larger clone lies one nucleotide away. The gene calls are TRBV28 and TRBJ1-5; D might be TRBD1 (6 bases). The CDR3 loop spans 15 amino acids. The germline gives CDR1 MDHEN, CDR2 SYDVKM. Deletions cut 2 bases from V and 9 bases from J, with 17 bases between. The CDR3 loop is CASSLGGGADRPQHF. CDR3 coding DNA: TGTGCCAGCAGTTTAGGGGGGGGCGCCGATCGGCCCCAGCATTTT.

This clonotype was observed at least ten times. V usage is TRBV4-3 and J usage is TRBJ2-7; 7 positions agree with TRBD1. The CDR3 length is 15 residues. The V gene end was trimmed by 0 bases and the J gene end by 5 bases; junction bases not matched to a gene: 7. The germline gives CDR1 LGHNA, CDR2 YSLEER. CDR3 amino acids: CASSQDNRGSDEQYF. In nucleotides, the CDR3 is TGCGCCAGCAGCCAAGATAACAGGGGAAGCGACGAGCAGTACTTC.

This clonotype was detected many times. The V and J genes are TRBV19 and TRBJ2-7; 8 bases line up with TRBD2. The V gene's germline CDR1 is LNHDA and CDR2 SQIVND (reference sequence). CDR3 size: 18 residues. Trimming cost V 3 bases and J 5 bases; bases outside gene matches: 18. CDR3 DNA: TGTGCCAGTAGTATGTTATCGAGCGGGAGAGCAGGGAGCCACGAGCAGTACTTC. Residues: CASSMLSSGRAGSHEQYF.

In its sample, this clonotype was seen once. Since a far larger clone is one base different, this is likely a read error. This CDR3 reads CASSPHTSGGAYEQFF. DNA of the CDR3: TGTGCCAGCAGTCCGCACACTAGCGGGGGGGCTTATGAGCAGTTCTTC. The chain has TRBV6-5 and TRBJ2-1, with 13 bases fitting TRBD2. With 5 bases clipped from V and 8 bases from J, the junction kept 9 bases outside the gene matches. The CDR3 sequence is 16 residues long. CDR1 MNHEY and CDR2 SVGAGI come from the germline V gene.

This clonotype has at least ten counts. V is TRBV7-9 and J is TRBJ2-3, with D perhaps TRBD1 or TRBD2 (6 bases each). Germline CDR1 and CDR2: SEHNR and FQNEAQ (reference sequence). CDR3 length: 12 amino acids. V shed 5 bases and J shed 8 bases, with 11 bases lying between them. CDR3 sequence: CASSPGALTQYF. The CDR3 DNA reads as TGTGCCAGCAGCCCGGGGGCGCTTACGCAGTATTTT.

The chain joins TRBV20-1 to TRBJ2-7; 7 bases fit TRBD1. This CDR3 has 12 amino acids. Germline CDR1 is DFQATT and CDR2 is SNEGSKA (reference sequence). This chain's CDR3 is CSVRARQGEQYF. Written as DNA, the CDR3 is TGCAGCGTTAGAGCCAGACAGGGCGAGCAGTACTTC.

Concerning this clonotype itself: A read error is likely here: a far larger clone is one base away. The chain couples TRBV11-2 to TRBJ2-3; the match to TRBD2 covers 7 bases. Losses at the gene ends were 3 bases for V and 2 bases for J; bases not matched to a gene: 5. From germline, CDR1 is SGHAT and CDR2 FQNNGV. The CDR3 is made up of 15 amino acids. This CDR3 reads CASSFREGSTDTQYF. The CDR3 DNA reads as TGTGCCAGCAGCTTCAGGGAGGGGTCCACAGATACGCAGTATTTT.